These 31 T cell receptor beta chains were sequenced from one sample in a study of OX40 agonist ivuxolimab in advanced cancers. Using immunoSEQ multiplex PCR, the repertoire was profiled, and TCRdb retains in-frame clones only, with some absent. The repertoire has some 60,000 clones, 75% to 90% of them found once; the top ten carry roughly an eighth. Sequenced material: CD4+ or CD8+ T cells sorted from blood, taken in a trial of the OX40 agonist ivuxolimab. The source of these receptors is an adult with an advanced solid tumor such as melanoma, head and neck, liver or kidney cancer.

The rearrangement links TRBV19 to TRBJ1-1; D is undetermined. CDR1 LNHDA and CDR2 SQIVND come from the germline V gene (reference sequence). V was clipped by 4 bases and J by 4 bases, with 7 bases between them. This CDR3 has 12 amino acids. CDR3 loop: CASSRVGTEAFF. CDR3 DNA sequence: TGTGCCAGTAGTAGGGTTGGCACTGAAGCTTTCTTT.

V gene TRBV18 combines with J gene TRBJ2-7; D is possibly TRBD1 (6 bases). This CDR3 has 13 amino acids. CDR1 KGHSH and CDR2 LQKENI come from the germline V gene. Trimming cost V 2 bases and J 5 bases, with 10 bases left between them. CDR3 region: CASSPAQGHEQYF. CDR3 bases: TGTGCCAGCTCACCAGCACAGGGCCACGAGCAGTACTTC. The full variable domain, with the rest looked up from reference TRBV18 and TRBJ2-7, is NAGVMQNPRHLVRRRGQEARLRCSPMKGHSHVYWYRQLPEEGLKFMVYLQKENIIDESGMPKERFSAEFPKEGPSILRIQQVVRGDSAAYFCASSPAQGHEQYFGPGTRLTVT.

The chain joins TRBV19 to TRBJ1-2, with D possibly matching TRBD1 (6 bases). The CDR3 sequence is 13 residues long. Germline CDR1 LNHDA, CDR2 SQIVND (reference sequence). With 4 bases removed from V and 7 bases from J, the gap between germline ends came to 13 bases. The CDR3 region has the DNA TGTGCCAGTAGTACCACAGGGTCTCGTGGCTACACCTTC. Translated: CASSTTGSRGYTF.

This clone was picked up a small number of times. This chain joins TRBV5-1 and TRBJ2-5, with 7 bases aligning to TRBD2. The V gene's germline CDR1 is SGHRS and CDR2 YFSETQ. V shed 1 base, J shed 3 bases, and the junction held 6 bases outside the gene matches. The CDR3 has 15 residues. The DNA for the CDR3 is TGCGCCAGCAGCTTGCAAGGGCGGGGGAAAGAGACCCAGTACTTC. Translation gives CASSLQGRGKETQYF.

The genes are TRBV19 and TRBJ2-5; D uncertain. The CDR3 has 12 amino acids. V dropped 6 bases and J dropped 5 bases, with 10 bases sitting between them. Germline V gene data show CDR1 as LNHDA and CDR2 as SQIVND (reference sequence). Here the CDR3 reads CASSLSGETQYF. The CDR3 DNA follows: TGTGCCAGTAGCCTATCCGGGGAGACCCAGTACTTC. Filled out from reference TRBV19 and TRBJ2-5, the complete variable domain reads DGGITQSPKYLFRKEGQNVTLSCEQNLNHDAMYWYRQDPGQGLRLIYYSQIVNDFQKGDIAEGYSVSREKKESFPLTVTSAQKNPTAFYLCASSLSGETQYFGPGTRLLVL.

This chain links TRBV4-1 with TRBJ2-1; tentative D call: TRBD1 (6 bases). This CDR3 has 17 residues. Germline CDR1 reads MGHRA; CDR2 reads YSYEKL. The V end was cut by 3 bases, the J end by 0 bases, with 15 bases between. The CDR3 sequence: CASSHGWQGSSYNEQFF. The CDR3 DNA follows: TGCGCCAGCAGCCATGGATGGCAGGGGAGCTCCTACAATGAGCAGTTCTTC.

The chain links TRBV5-6 to TRBJ1-2, with D perhaps matching TRBD1 (6 bases). The CDR3 length is 14 residues. The V gene lost 3 bases and the J gene lost 2 bases, with 11 bases spanning the gap. Per germline, CDR1 SGHDT and CDR2 YYEEEE. The CDR3 bases are TGTGCCAGCAGCTCCGGGGGGCGGAACTATGGCTACACCTTC. Translating it yields CASSSGGRNYGYTF.

This clone was counted between two and nine times. This chain connects TRBV11-3 to TRBJ2-3, with 7 bases matching TRBD2. There are 13 residues in the CDR3. The junction had 9 bases not matched to a gene; V was cut back by 5 bases and J by 10 bases. The V gene's germline CDR1 is SGHNT and CDR2 YENEEA. The CDR3 coding sequence is TGTGCCAGCAGCGTAGCGGGCGGGAGTGCGCAGTATTTT. This translates into CASSVAGGSAQYF. The complete variable domain, with remaining parts taken from reference TRBV11-3 and TRBJ2-3, reads EAGVVQSPRYKIIEKKQPVAFWCNPISGHNTLYWYLQNLGQGPELLIRYENEEAVDDSQLPKDRFSAERLKGVDSTLKIQPAELGDSAVYLCASSVAGGSAQYFGPGTRLTVL.

Only one count was recorded for this clone. This sequence joins TRBV30 and TRBJ1-4; D gene unclear. The CDR3 length is 13 residues. CDR1 is GTSNPN, CDR2 SVGIG, per germline (reference sequence). V lost 4 bases and J 8 bases, leaving 14 bases between the germline ends. The CDR3 DNA sequence: TGTGCCTGGAACCCTCGGAGGAGGGAAAAACTGTTTTTT. This gives the protein CAWNPRRREKLFF.

This sequence joins TRBV7-2 and TRBJ2-3, with D unclear. Trimming shortened V by 0 bases and J by 4 bases, and 5 bases separated the two germline ends. The CDR3 extends over 13 amino acids. Germline lookup yields CDR1 SGHTA and CDR2 FQGNSA. CDR3 amino acids: CASSLAVADTQYF. CDR3 sequence (DNA): TGTGCCAGCAGCTTAGCTGTGGCAGATACGCAGTATTTT.

This chain joins TRBV5-1 and TRBJ1-2; D is undetermined. The CDR3 has 14 residues. Germline V gives CDR1 SGHRS, CDR2 YFSETQ. The V end lost 0 bases, the J end lost 1 base, and 7 bases lay between the germline ends. In DNA form, the CDR3 reads TGCGCCAGCAGCTTGGATTCGGGTAACTATGGCTACACCTTC. Translating gives CASSLDSGNYGYTF.

This sequence joins TRBV10-3 and TRBJ2-1; D is unclear. This CDR3 has 11 residues. Germline lookup yields CDR1 ENHRY and CDR2 SYGVKD. The V and J ends lost 5 bases and 7 bases respectively, with 6 bases between them. CDR3 region: CAISSGNEQFF. The CDR3 DNA follows: TGTGCCATCAGTTCAGGAAATGAGCAGTTCTTC.

The chain employs TRBV11-1 and TRBJ2-1; possible D gene TRBD2, 5 bases. CDR3 length: 13 amino acids. Trimming stripped 5 bases from V and 10 bases from J, with 15 bases between. In germline, CDR1 is SGHAT, CDR2 FQDESV (reference sequence). The CDR3 DNA reads TGTGCCAGCAGCCCTCGGTCGGAGGCCGAGCAGTTCTTC. Amino acid sequence: CASSPRSEAEQFF.

The V and J genes are TRBV6-5 and TRBJ2-7; TRBD2 matches at 8 bases. V shed 3 bases, J shed 6 bases, and the junction held 7 bases outside the gene matches. The V gene's germline CDR1 is MNHEY and CDR2 SVGAGI. CDR3 size: 14 residues. CDR3 sequence: CASSYWREDAEQYF. The CDR3 DNA is TGTGCCAGCAGTTATTGGCGGGAGGACGCCGAGCAGTACTTC.

Comment on this clone: The same CDR3 also results from other DNA sequences found in this sample. The J gene is TRBJ1-5, the V gene TRBV4-1; no definite D call. The CDR3 runs to 14 residues. V lost 0 bases and J lost 1, with 4 bases in between. Looked up from germline, CDR1 is MGHRA and CDR2 is YSYEKL. The CDR3 spells CASSQEDSNQPQHF. Here the CDR3 DNA reads TGCGCCAGCAGCCAAGAAGACAGCAATCAGCCCCAGCATTTT.

The rearrangement uses TRBV10-1 and TRBJ2-1; D unclear. The germline V and J ends were trimmed by 3 bases and 2 bases, with 2 bases remaining between them. This CDR3 is built from 12 residues. Germline loops: CDR1 WNHNN, CDR2 SYGVQD (reference sequence). In nucleotides, the CDR3 is TGCGCCAGCAGTGATCCCTACAATGAGCAGTTCTTC. Encoded protein: CASSDPYNEQFF.

The chain combines TRBV5-4 with TRBJ2-7; D might be TRBD2 (5 bases). The V gene's germline CDR1 is SGHNT and CDR2 YYREEE (reference sequence). The V gene lost 4 bases and the J gene lost 6 bases, with 20 bases spanning the gap. The CDR3 has 15 residues. The DNA of the CDR3 is TGTGCCAGCAGCCCGCCAAATCTAGCCCCTCGCGAGCAGTACTTC. Protein: CASSPPNLAPREQYF.

The J gene is TRBJ2-1, the V gene TRBV11-3, with 11 bases lining up with TRBD1. Germline V gene sequence: CDR1 SGHNT, CDR2 YENEEA. The trim removed 6 bases at V and 2 bases at J, leaving 3 bases unmatched. This CDR3 is built from 15 residues. The CDR3 protein is CASSLDRGPYNEQFF. The DNA of the CDR3 is TGTGCCAGCAGTTTGGACAGGGGGCCCTACAATGAGCAGTTCTTC.

This chain's CDR3 is CASSLLGYGYTF. The CDR3 region has the DNA TGTGCCAGCAGCTTATTAGGCTATGGCTACACCTTC. This chain connects TRBV7-8 to TRBJ1-2; D is ambiguous. This CDR3 contains 12 residues. Germline CDR1 and CDR2: SGHVS and FQNEAQ. The ends were cut back, 2 bases at V and 4 bases at J, with 5 bases in the middle.

The chain employs TRBV2 and TRBJ2-7; no clear D. CDR1 and CDR2 (germline): SNHLY, FYNNEI. With 1 base removed from V and 2 bases from J, the gap between germline ends came to 3 bases. The CDR3 runs to 12 residues. The CDR3 is CASSEDAYEQYF. The CDR3 DNA sequence: TGTGCCAGCAGTGAAGACGCCTACGAGCAGTACTTC. Combining the CDR3 with reference TRBV2 and TRBJ2-7 gives the whole variable domain EPEVTQTPSHQVTQMGQEVILRCVPISNHLYFYWYRQILGQKVEFLVSFYNNEISEKSEIFDDQFSVERPDGSNFTLKIRSTKLEDSAMYFCASSEDAYEQYFGPGTRLTVT.

This chain uses TRBV2 with TRBJ1-2, with 9 nucleotides matching TRBD1. This CDR3 is built from 15 residues. V was clipped by 4 bases and J by 1 base; unmatched bases: 4. Germline CDR1 and CDR2: SNHLY and FYNNEI. In DNA, the CDR3 is TGTGCCAGCAGTGCAAACAGGGGGCTTAACTATGGCTACACCTTC. It specifies CASSANRGLNYGYTF. The full variable domain, its missing parts supplied by reference TRBV2 and TRBJ1-2, is EPEVTQTPSHQVTQMGQEVILRCVPISNHLYFYWYRQILGQKVEFLVSFYNNEISEKSEIFDDQFSVERPDGSNFTLKIRSTKLEDSAMYFCASSANRGLNYGYTFGSGTRLTVV.

The rearrangement joins TRBV19 to TRBJ1-5; 8 positions match TRBD1. The germline CDR1 and CDR2 sequences are LNHDA and SQIVND (reference sequence). This CDR3 spans 16 amino acids. V dropped 5 bases and J dropped 6; count of bases not matched to a gene: 12. CDR3 region: CASSFRDRFLGQPQHF. DNA of the CDR3: TGTGCCAGTAGTTTCCGGGACAGGTTTTTAGGTCAGCCCCAGCATTTT. The entire variable domain, with the rest obtained from reference TRBV19 and TRBJ1-5, is as follows: DGGITQSPKYLFRKEGQNVTLSCEQNLNHDAMYWYRQDPGQGLRLIYYSQIVNDFQKGDIAEGYSVSREKKESFPLTVTSAQKNPTAFYLCASSFRDRFLGQPQHFGDGTRLSIL.

This clone was recorded once. This rearrangement joins TRBV7-9 to TRBJ1-1, with a tentative D call TRBD1 (6 bases). The length of the CDR3 is 12 residues. Germline-derived CDR1 and CDR2 are SEHNR and FQNEAQ (reference sequence). Deletions cut 4 bases from V and 4 bases from J, with 7 bases between. The CDR3 coding sequence is TGTGCCAGCAGCTCAGGGGCCACTGAAGCTTTCTTT. Residues: CASSSGATEAFF. The variable domain in full, with the rest retrieved from reference TRBV7-9 and TRBJ1-1, is DTGVSQNPRHKITKRGQNVTFRCDPISEHNRLYWYRQTLGQGPEFLTYFQNEAQLEKSRLLSDRFSAERPKGSFSTLEIQRTEQGDSAMYLCASSSGATEAFFGQGTRLTVV.

The rearrangement uses TRBV14 and TRBJ1-4; D is uncertain. Germline V lookup: CDR1 SGHDN, CDR2 FVKESK. V gave up 1 base and J gave up 6 bases, with 12 bases separating them. The CDR3 totals 15 residues. The CDR3 sequence: CASSQVAGIDEKLFF. The CDR3 bases are TGTGCCAGCAGCCAAGTGGCGGGGATAGATGAAAAACTGTTTTTT.

This sequence joins TRBV19 and TRBJ2-1, with 7 bases lining up with TRBD1. The CDR3 length is 16 residues. With 1 base clipped from V and 2 bases from J, the junction kept 5 bases outside the gene matches. From germline, CDR1 is LNHDA and CDR2 SQIVND (reference sequence). The CDR3 DNA follows: TGTGCCAGTAGTATAGGAGGGGGCAGGACCTACAATGAGCAGTTCTTC. Its translation: CASSIGGGRTYNEQFF.

The chain has TRBV20-1 and TRBJ2-7; D not certain. CDR1 is DFQATT and CDR2 is SNEGSKA in the germline V gene (reference sequence). The ends were cut back, 3 bases at V and 12 bases at J, with 15 bases in the middle. The CDR3 length is 11 residues. CDR3 region: CSASDPRSRYF. CDR3 coding DNA: TGCAGTGCTAGTGACCCCAGGTCCCGGTACTTC.

The V and J genes are TRBV5-1 and TRBJ1-5, with D possibly matching TRBD1 (5 bases). The CDR3 extends over 14 amino acids. V dropped 4 bases and J dropped 3 bases, with 11 bases sitting between them. Germline V gene data show CDR1 as SGHRS and CDR2 as YFSETQ. This CDR3 reads CASSPGQNNQPQHF. The CDR3 DNA sequence: TGCGCCAGCAGCCCAGGACAAAACAATCAGCCCCAGCATTTT.

This clone was recorded at least ten times. This chain connects TRBV28 to TRBJ2-3; 15 nucleotides align to TRBD2. V lost 4 bases and J lost 5; bases outside the gene matches: 10. Germline CDR1 and CDR2: MDHEN and SYDVKM. This CDR3 contains 18 residues. This chain's CDR3 is CASSSEGGLAGGKDTQYF. The CDR3 nucleotides are TGTGCCAGCAGTTCCGAGGGCGGACTAGCGGGAGGGAAAGATACGCAGTATTTT.

The rearrangement links TRBV4-1 to TRBJ2-1; D uncertain. The CDR3 has 14 residues. With 1 base removed from V and 8 bases from J, the gap between germline ends came to 12 bases. Germline V gene lookup returns CDR1 MGHRA and CDR2 YSYEKL. The CDR3 region is CASSQGVLVDEQFF. The DNA of the CDR3 is TGCGCCAGCAGCCAAGGGGTTTTGGTCGATGAGCAGTTCTTC.

The chain is built from TRBV7-6 and TRBJ1-6; D remains ambiguous. V gave up 3 bases and J gave up 0 bases, with 12 bases separating them. Germline assignment: CDR1 SGHVS and CDR2 FNYEAQ. This CDR3 has 17 amino acids. This CDR3 is CASSLTSGGSYNSPLHF. In nucleotides, the CDR3 is TGTGCCAGCAGCTTGACCTCAGGTGGCTCCTATAATTCACCCCTCCACTTT.

The V call is TRBV18, the J call TRBJ1-1; D is unresolved. V gave up 1 base and J gave up 8 bases, with 8 bases separating them. The CDR3 extends over 12 amino acids. In germline, CDR1 is KGHSH, CDR2 LQKENI. The CDR3 loop reads CASSPRDTEAFF. The CDR3 region has the DNA TGTGCCAGCTCACCACGGGATACCGAAGCTTTCTTT.